A single TCR beta chain is shown here with its context. Profiled with immunoSEQ multiplex PCR; TCRdb holds only in-frame clones, not every one. The sample lists 100,000 to 150,000 clones, roughly 92% occurring once. CDR1 is MNHEY, CDR2 SVGAGI, per germline. The CDR3 consists of 13 residues. V lost 11 bases to trimming and J lost 6 bases; unmatched junction nucleotides: 7. The data were obtained in a study of control samples from healthy donors and cancer patients. This chain uses TRBV6-5 with TRBJ1-6; TRBD1 agrees at 7 bases. This sequence originates from a man aged 18 to 30 in good health. The sample taken for sequencing was blood. The CDR3 reads CAGGQHANSPLHF. The DNA for the CDR3 is TGTGCCGGGGGACAGCATGCTAATTCACCCCTCCACTTT.